Each of the 10 T cell receptor beta chains below was sequenced from the same sample in a study of blood T cell repertoires in COVID-19. Sequencing used immunoSEQ multiplex PCR; TCRdb keeps in-frame clones, though not all of them. This sample carries 150,000 to 200,000 clones, around 82% of them seen once, and the ten largest clones take about 2%. Input material: peripheral blood. The receptors come from a woman over 75 with acute or convalescent COVID-19.

A single count supports this clone. The CDR3 region is CASSPLGDKGNQPQHF. CDR3 DNA sequence: TGTGCCAGCAGTCCCTTAGGGGACAAGGGCAATCAGCCCCAGCATTTT. The V and J genes are TRBV27 and TRBJ1-5; maybe TRBD1 (6 bases). CDR1 is MNHEY, CDR2 SMNVEV, per germline (reference sequence). The CDR3 is 16 amino acids. V lost 5 bases and J 2 bases, leaving 16 bases between the germline ends.

In DNA, the CDR3 is TGTGCCAGCAGCCCCAGGGGAAATAGCAATCAGCCCCAGCATTTT. Protein product: CASSPRGNSNQPQHF. This rearrangement joins TRBV6-2 or TRBV6-3 to TRBJ1-5; D possibly corresponds to TRBD1 (6 bases). Trimming removed 6 bases from V and 0 bases from J, with 12 bases in between. The length of the CDR3 is 15 residues. CDR1 is MNHEY, CDR2 SVGEGT, per germline.

This clone came up once. The rearrangement joins TRBV4-3 to TRBJ1-2, with 7 bases identical to TRBD1. The CDR3 is 15 residues long. CDR1 and CDR2 (germline): LGHNA, YSLEER. V dropped 4 bases and J dropped 5; count of bases not matched to a gene: 10. The CDR3 bases are TGCGCCAGCAGCCCCCGGGACAGCAACATTTATGGCTACACCTTC. The encoded protein is CASSPRDSNIYGYTF.

The rearrangement joins TRBV6-4 to TRBJ2-3; no clear D gene. CDR3 size: 14 residues. The germline V gene encodes CDR1 MRHNA and CDR2 SNTAGT. V was cut by 4 bases and J by 0 bases, with 8 bases left in between. This chain's CDR3 is CASSVASSTDTQYF. The CDR3 DNA sequence: TGTGCCAGCAGTGTGGCCTCTAGCACAGATACGCAGTATTTT.

The chain carries TRBV5-6 and TRBJ2-7; D possibly corresponds to TRBD2 (6 bases). The CDR3 is made up of 16 amino acids. With 1 base removed from V and 2 bases from J, the gap between germline ends came to 16 bases. CDR1 SGHDT and CDR2 YYEEEE come from the germline V gene. CDR3 nucleotides: TGTGCCAGCAGCTTGTATGGCGGGCGGGGAGCCTACGAGCAGTACTTC. This gives the protein CASSLYGGRGAYEQYF.

J is TRBJ2-3 and V is TRBV7-9; 9 bases agree with TRBD2. The CDR3 totals 14 residues. Germline CDR1 and CDR2: SEHNR and FQNEAQ (reference sequence). V shed 5 bases and J 6 bases; nucleotides not matched to a gene: 6. The CDR3 coding sequence is TGTGCCAGCAGCCCGGGACTAGCATCGGATACGCAGTATTTT. It specifies CASSPGLASDTQYF.

The chain couples TRBV14 to TRBJ2-2, with 13 bases aligning to TRBD2. The CDR3 runs to 17 residues. J was trimmed by 1 base and V by 1 base; bases with no gene match: 0. Germline assignment: CDR1 SGHDN and CDR2 FVKESK. CDR3 protein: CASSQGTSGRNTGELFF. In DNA form, the CDR3 reads TGTGCCAGCAGCCAAGGGACTAGCGGGAGGAACACCGGGGAGCTGTTTTTT.

The V gene is TRBV5-6, the J gene TRBJ2-3; 9 nucleotides align to TRBD2. Germline V gene sequence: CDR1 SGHDT, CDR2 YYEEEE. The CDR3 loop spans 15 amino acids. The ends lost 3 bases at V and 1 base at J; junction bases unmatched: 3. CDR3 amino acids: CASSSRGGGTDTQYF. The DNA of the CDR3 is TGTGCCAGCAGCTCCCGCGGGGGGGGCACAGATACGCAGTATTTT.

J is TRBJ1-4 and V is TRBV6-5; unclear D gene. Trimming left V 0 bases short and J 11 bases short, with 13 bases between. The germline gives CDR1 MNHEY, CDR2 SVGAGI. This CDR3 is built from 14 residues. CDR3 bases: TGTGCCAGCAGTTACTCAGGTCGGGGAAGGAAACTGTTTTTT. It translates to CASSYSGRGRKLFF.

V and J are TRBV6-5 and TRBJ2-1; 14 bases align to TRBD2. Germline trimming cut 4 bases from V and 7 bases from J; bases unmatched to any gene: 6. Looked up from germline, CDR1 is MNHEY and CDR2 is SVGAGI. The length of the CDR3 is 16 residues. CDR3 protein: CASSWTSGGTGNEQFF. The CDR3 region has the DNA TGTGCCAGCAGTTGGACTAGCGGGGGGACCGGTAATGAGCAGTTCTTC.